The 5 T cell receptor beta chains below come from one sample, sequenced in a study of Ad26.COV2.S vaccination and SARS-CoV-2 variants. Treatment reported: around 19 received Ad26.COV2.S at low or high dose, single or two shots; several received placebo; per-sample allocation not given. Vaccine and placebo recipients were sampled on day 63 after the first injection. The repertoire was sequenced with immunoSEQ multiplex PCR; TCRdb's copy has only in-frame clones and lacks some. Of 300,000 to 400,000 clones listed, around 84% were seen once; the top ten hold about 3.3%. The starting material was peripheral blood, obtained in a trial of Ad26.COV2.S vaccine versus placebo. The receptors stem from a person between 18 and 65 years old who received the Ad26.COV2.S COVID-19 vaccine or a placebo.

CDR3 in amino acids: CASSTTGKGPEAFF. DNA of the CDR3: TGTGCCAGCAGTACCACAGGGAAGGGCCCTGAAGCTTTCTTT. The rearrangement uses TRBV6-5 and TRBJ1-1; D possibly corresponds to TRBD1 (6 bases). V lost 5 bases, J lost 6 bases, and 16 bases lay in between. CDR1 MNHEY and CDR2 SVGAGI come from the germline V gene. This CDR3 contains 14 residues.

CDR3 sequence: CASSFFQTTGELFF. As DNA, the CDR3 is TGCGCCAGCAGCTTCTTTCAGACTACCGGGGAGCTGTTTTTT. The chain joins TRBV5-1 to TRBJ2-2, with D unresolved. The V gene lost 2 bases and the J gene lost 5 bases, with 10 bases spanning the gap. Germline V gene sequence: CDR1 SGHRS, CDR2 YFSETQ. The CDR3 covers 14 residues.

This clone was observed a single time. The rearrangement joins TRBV12-3 or TRBV12-4 to TRBJ1-2; tentatively, D is TRBD1 (6 bases). Trimming shortened V by 5 bases and J by 3 bases, and 10 bases separated the two germline ends. The CDR3 length is 13 residues. This CDR3 reads CASSTRGDYGYTF. The DNA for the CDR3 is TGTGCCAGCAGTACCAGGGGAGACTATGGCTACACCTTC.

The rearrangement uses TRBV19 and TRBJ2-1, with TRBD2 matching over 9 bases. CDR1 LNHDA and CDR2 SQIVND come from the germline V gene (reference sequence). CDR3 length equals 15 residues. J gave up 3 bases and V 2 bases, and 2 bases lay outside the gene matches. The CDR3 region has the DNA TGTGCCAGTAGTATACGACTAGCGGACTACAATGAGCAGTTCTTC. Translation gives CASSIRLADYNEQFF.

This chain links TRBV9 with TRBJ2-7; D is perhaps TRBD1 (6 bases). The CDR3 sequence is 15 residues long. The V gene's germline CDR1 is SGDLS and CDR2 YYNGEE. Trimming pared 4 bases from V and 1 base from J, leaving 15 bases between. CDR3: CASSPWKGESYEQYF. CDR3 nucleotides: TGTGCCAGCAGCCCCTGGAAGGGGGAGTCCTACGAGCAGTACTTC.